One sample yielded the 9 T cell receptor beta chains listed below, sequenced in a study of vaccination and CD4 T cells after COVID-19. The treatment was: roughly ten-day PBMC culture with coronavirus spike peptide pools or control peptides (ViraFEST assay). Their target antigens are unknown. Scientists ran DNA taken from cultured CD4+ T cells through the Oncomine TCR Beta short-read assay for sequencing. A single record per CDR3 protein comes from TCRdb applying MiXCR to the PCR reads. The sample has under 15,000 distinct CDR3 sequences, about half seen once. The material sequenced was CD4+ T cells from blood, cultured in vitro. The receptors here all came from a human donor who had recovered from COVID-19.

The J gene is TRBJ2-6, the V gene TRBV5-4; D is perhaps TRBD1 or TRBD2 (6 bases each). The germline gives CDR1 SGHNT, CDR2 YYREEE (reference sequence). V was clipped by 0 bases and J by 4 bases, with 8 bases between them. The CDR3 runs to 15 residues. CDR3 region: CASSLGGTGANVLTF. The CDR3 region has the DNA TGTGCCAGCAGCTTGGGCGGGACAGGGGCCAACGTCCTGACTTTC.

The rearrangement links TRBV5-1 to TRBJ1-5; D ambiguous. The CDR3 covers 13 residues. V dropped 0 bases and J dropped 5 bases, with 6 bases sitting between them. Germline assignment: CDR1 SGHRS and CDR2 YFSETQ. CDR3 in amino acids: CASSLDLYQPQHF. CDR3 bases: TGCGCCAGCAGCTTGGACCTGTATCAGCCCCAGCATTTT.

This clonotype was found a few times. This chain joins TRBV20-1 and TRBJ1-5, with no clear D. The CDR3 consists of 13 residues. Trimming cost V 2 bases and J 9 bases, with 14 bases left between them. From germline, CDR1 is DFQATT and CDR2 SNEGSKA (reference sequence). CDR3 in amino acids: CSARTRTGGPQHF. The CDR3 DNA reads as TGCAGTGCTAGAACCCGGACGGGCGGGCCCCAGCATTTT.

The CDR3 coding sequence is TGTGCCACCCGGACCGGACAGGGTCGTACAGATACGCAGTATTTT. It yields the protein CATRTGQGRTDTQYF. This sequence joins TRBV10-3 and TRBJ2-3; TRBD1 matches at 8 bases. J was trimmed by 3 bases and V by 10 bases; bases with no gene match: 12. Germline loops: CDR1 ENHRY, CDR2 SYGVKD. The CDR3 is made up of 15 amino acids.

This chain uses TRBV5-3 with TRBJ2-7; 11 bases map to TRBD1. TRBV5-3 counts as an open reading frame of uncertain function. The V and J ends lost 4 bases and 0 bases, in that order; junction bases with no gene match: 6. CDR3 length: 16 residues. For the CDR3, the DNA is TGTGCCAGAAGCGGGGGGGACAGGGGGTTCTCCTACGAGCAGTACTTC. Residues: CARSGGDRGFSYEQYF.

The V and J genes are TRBV6-5 and TRBJ2-5; 9 bases map to TRBD2. With V trimmed by 4 bases and J by 0 bases, 6 bases remained unmatched. This CDR3 spans 16 amino acids. Germline assignment: CDR1 MNHEY and CDR2 SVGAGI. In DNA, the CDR3 is TGTGCCAGCAGTTGCATTGGACTAGCGAACCAAGAGACCCAGTACTTC. This gives the protein CASSCIGLANQETQYF.

V is TRBV6-1 and J is TRBJ2-5; 9 bases match TRBD2. After removal of 2 bases from V and 5 bases from J, the junction contained 3 bases not matched to a gene. Germline CDR1 is MNHNS and CDR2 is SASEGT. This CDR3 contains 14 residues. The CDR3 is CASSELAGRETQYF. The CDR3 coding sequence is TGTGCCAGCAGTGAACTAGCGGGACGGGAGACCCAGTACTTC.

This clonotype turned up a few times. This chain links TRBV7-9 with TRBJ1-2; 9 bases align to TRBD1. This CDR3 has 14 residues. In germline, CDR1 is SEHNR, CDR2 FQNEAQ (reference sequence). V was pared by 4 bases and J by 7 bases, with 7 bases of the junction left unmatched. The CDR3 here is CASSSTGGGFGYTF. CDR3 DNA: TGTGCCAGCAGCTCAACAGGGGGCGGTTTTGGCTACACCTTC.

Comments on this clonotype: Compared with germline, one end of the junction differs, possibly owing to a read error. V gene TRBV20-1 combines with J gene TRBJ2-5; 9 nucleotides align to TRBD2. Germline assignment: CDR1 DFQATT and CDR2 SNEGSKA (reference sequence). The CDR3 is 15 amino acids. In DNA form, the CDR3 reads TGCAGTGCAACGTCCCAGCGGGAGGACCAAGGGACCCAGTACTTC. As protein: CSATSQREDQGTQYF.